This TCR beta chain was sequenced during a study of blood T cell repertoires in COVID-19. The assay was immunoSEQ multiplex PCR, and TCRdb's table has in-frame clones only and misses some. The repertoire holds some 190,000 clones, with about 81% as singletons. V lost 6 bases, J lost 1 base, and 12 bases stayed unmatched. Germline V lookup: CDR1 SGHNT, CDR2 YYREEE (reference sequence). The CDR3 totals 16 residues. V and J are TRBV5-4 and TRBJ1-2, with 7 bases lining up with TRBD1. Sequenced: PBMCs or T cells enriched from blood (not recorded which). This receptor was obtained from a woman aged 30 to 39 who had recovered from COVID-19. CDR3 nucleotides: TGTGCCAGCACTCGGCTGGGACAGCAAGTTAACTATGGCTACACCTTC. It translates to CASTRLGQQVNYGYTF.